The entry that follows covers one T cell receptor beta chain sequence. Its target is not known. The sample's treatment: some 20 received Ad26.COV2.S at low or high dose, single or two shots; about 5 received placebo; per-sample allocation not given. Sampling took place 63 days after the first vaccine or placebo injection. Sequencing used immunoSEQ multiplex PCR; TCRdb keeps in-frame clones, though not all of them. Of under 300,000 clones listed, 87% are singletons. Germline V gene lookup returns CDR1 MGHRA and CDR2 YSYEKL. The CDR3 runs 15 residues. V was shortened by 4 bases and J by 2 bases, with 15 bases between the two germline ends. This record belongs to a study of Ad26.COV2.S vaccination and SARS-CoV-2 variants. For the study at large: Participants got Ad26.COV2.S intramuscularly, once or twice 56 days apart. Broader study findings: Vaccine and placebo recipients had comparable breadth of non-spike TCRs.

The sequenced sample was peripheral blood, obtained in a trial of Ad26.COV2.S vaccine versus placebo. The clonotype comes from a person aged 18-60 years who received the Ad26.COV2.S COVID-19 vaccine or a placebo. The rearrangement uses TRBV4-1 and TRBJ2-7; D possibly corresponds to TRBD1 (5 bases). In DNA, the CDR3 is TGCGCCAGCAGCCTGGGGCCCCTGGGGACCTACGAGCAGTACTTC. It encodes CASSLGPLGTYEQYF.